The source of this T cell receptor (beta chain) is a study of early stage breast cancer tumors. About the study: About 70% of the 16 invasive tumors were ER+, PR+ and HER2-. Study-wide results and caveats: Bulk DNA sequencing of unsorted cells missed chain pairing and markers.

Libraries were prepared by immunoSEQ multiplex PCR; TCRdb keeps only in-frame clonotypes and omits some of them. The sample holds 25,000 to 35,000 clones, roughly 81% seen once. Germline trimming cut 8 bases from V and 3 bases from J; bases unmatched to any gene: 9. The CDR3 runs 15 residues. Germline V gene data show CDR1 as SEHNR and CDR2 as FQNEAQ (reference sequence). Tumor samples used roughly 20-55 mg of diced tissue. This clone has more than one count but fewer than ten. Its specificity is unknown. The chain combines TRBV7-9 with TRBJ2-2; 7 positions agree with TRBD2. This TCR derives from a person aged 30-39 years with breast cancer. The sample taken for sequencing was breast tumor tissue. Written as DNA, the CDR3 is TGTGCCAGCCCCCCAGCGGGGATCTACACCGGGGAGCTGTTTTTT. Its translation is CASPPAGIYTGELFF.